This TCR beta chain is drawn from a study of Ad26.COV2.S vaccination and SARS-CoV-2 variants (dated by TCRdb to the early 2020s). A note on the overall study: Vaccine-arm donors were drawn from COV1001, a multicentre, randomized, double-blind, placebo-controlled phase I-IIa trial of Ad26.COV2.S in healthy adults. Investigators remained blinded to trial group allocation during experiments and outcome assessment. Trial participants were randomized into five groups of five: low-dose or high-dose Ad26.COV2.S given once or twice, or placebo on both occasions. Sequencing of the TCRbeta repertoire served to evaluate the specificity and breadth of SARS-CoV-2-reactive T cell receptors following Ad26.COV2.S vaccination. The TCR-sequenced set comprised around 32 samples: roughly 19 Ad26.COV2.S vaccine recipients, 5 placebo recipients and 8 SARS-CoV-2 convalescent individuals. Ad26.COV2.S was given intramuscularly at 5x10^10 or 1x10^11 viral particles, as a single shot or as two shots 56 days apart.

Trimming takes 3 bases off V and 7 bases off J; junction bases not matched to a gene: 5. The germline V gene specifies MDHEN as CDR1 and SYDVKM as CDR2. The CDR3 contains 14 residues, cysteine and phenylalanine counted. Just the 42-base CDR3 DNA is kept, in frame starting at base 1. Paper-wide results and their limitations: Spike-specific TCR breadth was higher in Ad26.COV2.S recipients than in placebo recipients (P = 0.0014). The authors noted that the TCR breadth and depth analyses may have underestimated total T cell responses. Substantial breadth of spike-specific CD8+ and CD4+ T cell responses was reported after vaccination. Non-spike TCR breadth was comparable between vaccine and placebo recipients, consistent with the vaccine containing only spike. Comparing responses between vaccine doses or regimens was not something the study was powered to do.

The immunoSEQ Assay was the method used to sequence TCRbeta CDR3 regions. After extraction, genomic DNA underwent amplification by bias-controlled multiplex PCR, followed by high-throughput sequencing. The original methods were these. To quantify the absolute abundance of each unique TCRbeta CDR3 region, sequences were collapsed and filtered. Usable DNA was measured by amplifying reference genes present in all nucleated cells, and TCRbeta template counts were normalized to that usable DNA to estimate T cell fraction. Repertoire TCRs were annotated as SARS-CoV-2-specific when V gene, CDR3 amino acid sequence and J gene were exactly matched to a known reactive TCR set. MIRA supplied the reference SARS-CoV-2 TCR set, which was filtered for enrichment in COVID-19-positive ImmuneCODE repertoires so that public or cross-reactive TCRs were removed. Based on the MIRA antigens, annotated TCRs were further analysed at the level of specific ORF or position within ORF. Breadth was defined as the number of annotated unique rearrangements divided by the total number of unique productive rearrangements, and depth was defined as the summed frequency of the annotated unique rearrangements. Two-sided Wilcoxon rank-sum tests were used to compare TCR breadth between groups. TCRdb obtained this table from immuneACCESS and retained in-frame rearrangements with V and J assigned. These tables miss some clones; where compared with another copy, unresolved V genes account for less than half of the shortfall, and the remainder is unexplained. The V and J calls and clone size come from that table; D and trimming were worked out from the DNA. This sample lists roughly 390,000 clones; around 85% were detected once. The ten largest clones take up more than 3% of the sample.

A remark on this clone: This clone's antigen is unknown. Per-nucleotide qualities are absent, and no much larger clonotype sits a single base away.

The sample's treatment or condition, from its label and the paper: roughly 18 received Ad26.COV2.S at low or high dose, single or two shots; roughly five received placebo; per-sample allocation not given. For vaccine and placebo recipients, repertoires were sequenced using samples collected on day 63 after the first injection. Between 29 July and 7 August 2020, Cohort 1b enrolled about 27 adults aged 18-55 years at one site in Boston, USA. Ad26.COV2.S consisted of a replication-incompetent adenovirus type 26 vector by which a prefusion-stabilized SARS-CoV-2 spike protein from the original Wuhan strain was expressed.

The starting material was peripheral blood, obtained in a trial of Ad26.COV2.S vaccine versus placebo. The rearranged segments are TRBV28 and TRBJ1-4; 7 of the junction bases match TRBD1. This clonotype was sampled from a person aged 18-65 years who received the Ad26.COV2.S COVID-19 vaccine or a placebo. The CDR3 has the sequence CASSFEGAGEKLFF. The base sequence is TGTGCCAGCAGTTTTGAGGGGGCCGGTGAAAAACTGTTTTTT.